A selection of T cell receptor beta chains follows, all from one sample in a study of human T cells and chemical hapten exposure. TCRdb re-called the RACE reads through MiXCR, storing one row per CDR3 protein. The table lists just under 350,000 distinct CDR3 sequences, 5.5% to 8% of them singletons. The source was whole blood, collected in connection with sensitization to the hapten diphenylcyclopropenone (DPC). The origin of the receptors is a woman under 30 with alopecia areata. Some clones in this sample may be carry-over from other donors' samples. Both conserved end residues are part of each CDR3. A D gene is named only where the DNA matches it firmly. A clone size is listed for some rows: how often the clone was seen (once, few, many), or a class if it is expanded.

j_call: TRBJ1-2
v_call: TRBV11-1
d_call: -
clone_size: -
cdr3_aa: CASSLLVPEGYTF
cdr3_nt: TGTGCCAGCAGCTTACTTGTCCCCGAGGGCTACACCTTC

j_call: TRBJ2-1
v_call: TRBV5-4
d_call: TRBD2
clone_size: -
cdr3_aa: CASRAGGPSYNEQFF
cdr3_nt: TGTGCCAGCCGCGCGGGGGGGCCTTCCTACAATGAGCAGTTCTTC

j_call: TRBJ1-1
v_call: TRBV29-1
d_call: -
clone_size: -
cdr3_aa: CSVRHRNSNTEAFF
cdr3_nt: TGCAGCGTACGTCACCGGAACTCGAACACTGAAGCTTTCTTT

j_call: TRBJ1-2
v_call: TRBV2
d_call: TRBD1
clone_size: -
cdr3_aa: CASRWDRVKGYTF
cdr3_nt: TGTGCCAGCCGCTGGGACAGGGTCAAGGGCTACACCTTC

j_call: TRBJ1-1
v_call: TRBV27
d_call: -
clone_size: many
cdr3_aa: CASSLSQTVNTEAFF
cdr3_nt: TGTGCCAGCAGTTTATCACAGACAGTGAACACTGAAGCTTTCTTT

j_call: TRBJ2-7
v_call: TRBV12-3/TRBV12-4
d_call: -
clone_size: many
cdr3_aa: CASSYGDGTASYEQYF
cdr3_nt: TGTGCCAGCAGTTACGGGGACGGGACGGCCTCCTACGAGCAGTACTTC

j_call: TRBJ1-2
v_call: TRBV10-3
d_call: TRBD1
clone_size: many
cdr3_aa: CAISDRQGYGYTF
cdr3_nt: TGTGCCATCAGTGATAGACAGGGGTATGGCTACACCTTC

j_call: TRBJ2-3
v_call: TRBV6-5
d_call: TRBD2
clone_size: many
cdr3_aa: CASSYGLAGGRTDTQYF
cdr3_nt: TGTGCCAGCAGTTACGGTCTAGCGGGGGGACGCACAGATACGCAGTATTTT

j_call: TRBJ1-4
v_call: TRBV6-2/TRBV6-3
d_call: -
clone_size: few
cdr3_aa: CASRTGGGNEKLFF
cdr3_nt: TGTGCCAGCAGGACCGGGGGCGGTAATGAAAAACTGTTTTTT

j_call: TRBJ2-2
v_call: TRBV6-2/TRBV6-3
d_call: -
clone_size: few
cdr3_aa: CASSYSAGTVNTGELFF
cdr3_nt: TGTGCCAGCAGTTACTCGGCGGGGACAGTAAACACCGGGGAGCTGTTTTTT

j_call: TRBJ1-1
v_call: TRBV5-6
d_call: -
clone_size: many
cdr3_aa: CASSSTHVGRAAGTEAFF
cdr3_nt: TGTGCCAGCAGCTCTACTCATGTGGGCAGGGCCGCGGGCACTGAAGCTTTCTTT

j_call: TRBJ1-5
v_call: TRBV7-8
d_call: -
clone_size: many
cdr3_aa: CASSRQVNSNQPQHF
cdr3_nt: TGTGCCAGCAGCCGACAGGTGAATAGCAATCAGCCCCAGCATTTT

j_call: TRBJ2-4
v_call: TRBV18
d_call: -
clone_size: -
cdr3_aa: CASSPFSEGIAKNIQYF
cdr3_nt: TGTGCCAGCTCACCATTTTCTGAGGGGATAGCCAAAAACATTCAGTACTTC

j_call: TRBJ1-1
v_call: TRBV6-5
d_call: -
clone_size: few
cdr3_aa: CASSRGGAYGGTEAFF
cdr3_nt: TGTGCCAGCAGTCGAGGGGGGGCGTATGGAGGTACTGAAGCTTTCTTT

j_call: TRBJ2-7
v_call: TRBV6-2/TRBV6-3
d_call: -
clone_size: -
cdr3_aa: CASSGQLTTYEQYF
cdr3_nt: TGTGCCAGCAGCGGACAGCTTACTACCTACGAGCAGTACTTC

j_call: TRBJ2-5
v_call: TRBV9
d_call: -
clone_size: many
cdr3_aa: CASTPMGGAQETQYF
cdr3_nt: TGTGCCAGCACCCCGATGGGGGGCGCCCAAGAGACCCAGTACTTC

j_call: TRBJ1-5
v_call: TRBV6-6
d_call: TRBD1
clone_size: many
cdr3_aa: CASSYSGQGSNQPQHF
cdr3_nt: TGTGCCAGCAGTTACTCCGGACAGGGTAGCAATCAGCCCCAGCATTTT

j_call: TRBJ1-2
v_call: TRBV29-1
d_call: TRBD1
clone_size: -
cdr3_aa: CSVEVTGEGYGYTF
cdr3_nt: TGCAGCGTTGAAGTAACAGGGGAAGGCTATGGCTACACCTTC

j_call: TRBJ2-1
v_call: TRBV12-3/TRBV12-4
d_call: -
clone_size: -
cdr3_aa: CASSYNLEQFF
cdr3_nt: TGTGCCAGCAGTTACAACCTAGAGCAGTTCTTC

j_call: TRBJ1-3
v_call: TRBV7-9
d_call: -
clone_size: -
cdr3_aa: CASSPPGVAGNTIYF
cdr3_nt: TGTGCCAGCAGCCCCCCAGGGGTAGCTGGAAACACCATATATTTT

j_call: TRBJ1-1
v_call: TRBV20-1
d_call: TRBD1
clone_size: few
cdr3_aa: CSARGGQGFGEAFF
cdr3_nt: TGCAGTGCTAGAGGGGGACAGGGATTTGGTGAAGCTTTCTTT

j_call: TRBJ1-2
v_call: TRBV5-1
d_call: TRBD1
clone_size: many
cdr3_aa: CASRYSGTGMSYTF
cdr3_nt: TGCGCCAGCAGATATTCCGGGACAGGGATGAGCTACACCTTC

j_call: TRBJ1-5
v_call: TRBV29-1
d_call: TRBD1
clone_size: -
cdr3_aa: CSVAWTGRDQPQHF
cdr3_nt: TGCAGCGTGGCGTGGACAGGAAGGGATCAGCCCCAGCATTTT

j_call: TRBJ2-7
v_call: TRBV27
d_call: -
clone_size: few
cdr3_aa: CASSSDRDPPSYEQYF
cdr3_nt: TGTGCCAGCAGTTCCGACCGGGACCCCCCCTCCTACGAGCAGTACTTC

j_call: TRBJ2-1
v_call: TRBV5-4
d_call: TRBD2
clone_size: many
cdr3_aa: CASSPAGGTYNEQFF
cdr3_nt: TGTGCCAGCAGCCCGGCGGGGGGGACCTACAATGAGCAGTTCTTC

j_call: TRBJ2-1
v_call: TRBV20-1
d_call: TRBD2
clone_size: -
cdr3_aa: CSAAGTSGDHNEQFF
cdr3_nt: TGCAGTGCTGCCGGGACTAGCGGGGATCACAATGAGCAGTTCTTC

j_call: TRBJ2-2
v_call: TRBV6-2/TRBV6-3
d_call: TRBD1
clone_size: many
cdr3_aa: CASSQRTGPNTGELFF
cdr3_nt: TGTGCCAGCAGTCAAAGGACAGGGCCTAACACCGGGGAGCTGTTTTTT

j_call: TRBJ2-3
v_call: TRBV6-2/TRBV6-3
d_call: TRBD2
clone_size: -
cdr3_aa: CASSRTSGGPRADTQYF
cdr3_nt: TGTGCCAGCAGTCGGACTAGCGGGGGGCCAAGAGCAGATACGCAGTATTTT

j_call: TRBJ2-3
v_call: TRBV4-1
d_call: TRBD1
clone_size: -
cdr3_aa: CASSQDQGASTDTQYF
cdr3_nt: TGCGCCAGCAGCCAGGATCAGGGGGCCAGCACAGATACGCAGTATTTT

j_call: TRBJ2-1
v_call: TRBV10-3
d_call: -
clone_size: many
cdr3_aa: CATISGSSYNEQFF
cdr3_nt: TGTGCCACTATCTCGGGAAGCTCCTACAATGAGCAGTTCTTC

j_call: TRBJ1-2
v_call: TRBV4-3
d_call: TRBD1
clone_size: -
cdr3_aa: CASSPKTGGDGYTF
cdr3_nt: TGCGCCAGCAGCCCCAAAACAGGGGGTGATGGCTACACCTTC

j_call: TRBJ1-6
v_call: TRBV7-2
d_call: -
clone_size: few
cdr3_aa: CASSLVRGSNSPLHF
cdr3_nt: TGTGCCAGCAGCTTAGTACGGGGAAGTAATTCACCCCTCCACTTT

j_call: TRBJ1-1
v_call: TRBV20-1
d_call: -
clone_size: many
cdr3_aa: CSARDFADLNTEAFF
cdr3_nt: TGCAGTGCTAGAGATTTTGCAGATTTGAACACTGAAGCTTTCTTT

j_call: TRBJ2-3
v_call: TRBV25-1
d_call: -
clone_size: -
cdr3_aa: CASSDLARDPSGGDTQYF
cdr3_nt: TGTGCCAGCAGTGATCTTGCTCGGGACCCATCTGGGGGAGATACGCAGTATTTT

j_call: TRBJ2-3
v_call: TRBV6-4
d_call: TRBD2
clone_size: many
cdr3_aa: CASSDTLAGADTQYF
cdr3_nt: TGTGCCAGCAGTGACACCCTAGCGGGGGCAGATACGCAGTATTTT

j_call: TRBJ1-1
v_call: TRBV11-3
d_call: -
clone_size: few
cdr3_aa: CASSIQENTEAFF
cdr3_nt: TGTGCCAGCAGCATTCAGGAGAACACTGAAGCTTTCTTT

j_call: TRBJ1-4
v_call: TRBV7-9
d_call: -
clone_size: many
cdr3_aa: CASSPQTTNEKLFF
cdr3_nt: TGTGCCAGCAGCCCACAGACTACTAATGAAAAACTGTTTTTT

j_call: TRBJ2-3
v_call: TRBV7-8
d_call: TRBD2
clone_size: few
cdr3_aa: CASSLSLAGGRSSTDTQYF
cdr3_nt: TGTGCCAGCAGCTTATCCCTAGCGGGGGGACGATCTAGCACAGATACGCAGTATTTT

j_call: TRBJ1-1
v_call: TRBV10-3
d_call: -
clone_size: few
cdr3_aa: CATSQLSMNTEAFF
cdr3_nt: TGTGCCACCTCTCAACTTAGTATGAACACTGAAGCTTTCTTT

j_call: TRBJ2-2
v_call: TRBV6-2/TRBV6-3
d_call: TRBD1
clone_size: many
cdr3_aa: CASSYGTGVTGELFF
cdr3_nt: TGTGCCAGCAGTTACGGGACAGGGGTCACCGGGGAGCTGTTTTTT

j_call: TRBJ1-1
v_call: TRBV6-1
d_call: -
clone_size: -
cdr3_aa: CASGEGITEAFF
cdr3_nt: TGTGCCAGCGGGGAGGGAATCACTGAAGCTTTCTTT

j_call: TRBJ2-4
v_call: TRBV12-3/TRBV12-4
d_call: TRBD1
clone_size: few
cdr3_aa: CASSYGTGAENIQYF
cdr3_nt: TGTGCCAGCAGTTATGGGACAGGGGCGGAAAACATTCAGTACTTC

j_call: TRBJ1-1
v_call: TRBV5-6
d_call: -
clone_size: -
cdr3_aa: CASSRYGAEAFF
cdr3_nt: TGTGCCAGCAGCCGGTATGGCGCTGAAGCTTTCTTT

j_call: TRBJ2-7
v_call: TRBV28
d_call: TRBD1
clone_size: few
cdr3_aa: CASSYGTVPYEQYF
cdr3_nt: TGTGCCAGCAGCTATGGGACAGTCCCCTACGAGCAGTACTTC

j_call: TRBJ1-3
v_call: TRBV10-3
d_call: -
clone_size: few
cdr3_aa: CAISTGLSGNTIYF
cdr3_nt: TGTGCCATCAGTACAGGGTTATCTGGAAACACCATATATTTT

j_call: TRBJ1-1
v_call: TRBV7-9
d_call: -
clone_size: -
cdr3_aa: CASSPYRTSNTEAFF
cdr3_nt: TGTGCCAGCAGCCCGTACAGGACTTCGAACACTGAAGCTTTCTTT